The following is a T cell receptor beta chain sequence with its context. This receptor's antigen is unknown. No per-base quality is available; no much larger clone lies one base away. Here V drops 0 bases and J drops 5 bases, and the junction holds 7 bases not matched to any gene. CDR1 and CDR2 (SGDLS, YYNGEE) derive from the germline V gene. Reading from cysteine to phenylalanine, the CDR3 counts 15 amino acids. The kept DNA is CDR3 alone, 45 bases in frame from the first base. TCRbeta CDR3 regions were amplified from genomic DNA using the immunoSEQ Assay, a bias-controlled multiplex PCR. In the original analysis: Within the assay, amplification of reference gene primers was used to estimate how many nucleated cells each sample contained. To quantify the absolute abundance of each unique TCRbeta CDR3 rearrangement, sequence reads were collapsed and filtered. For each sample, productive Simpson clonality was calculated as the square root of Simpson's diversity index over productive rearrangements. TCRdb carries this immuneACCESS record with in-frame sequences only. Its versions omit some clonotypes, under half of them owing to an unresolved V gene in the studies checked, with the rest unexplained. V and J calls and clone size follow that table, whereas D and trimming were derived from the DNA. This sample has a few hundred thousand clones in its table, and over 75% of those were observed once. The ten largest clones capture approximately 0.99% of the sample.

In the prospective study, participants were 18 to 89 years old, resided in 24 geographic areas of the United States, and were enrolled through a virtual design. In the prospective study, participants were assigned to cohorts based on the clinical history participants reported in a screening survey and a study questionnaire. ImmuneRACE Cohort 3 recovered participants were defined by two consecutive negative NP/OP PCR tests, healthcare professional clearance, or symptom resolution. In the prospective study, whole blood, serum and a nasopharyngeal or oropharyngeal swab were collected from each participant by mobile phlebotomists. Over an approximately two-month period, participants in the prospective study had the option of providing additional blood draws and questionnaires. Before DNA extraction, blood samples from the prospective study were shipped at room temperature or frozen. This specimen belongs to a study of blood T cell repertoires in COVID-19 (dated by TCRdb to about 2020). A note on the overall study: The collaborator samples originated in the United States, Italy and Spain and spanned the acute and convalescent phases of COVID-19. The sample metadata nearly always contained a de-identified subject ID, COVID-19 status, age in years and sex. A freely available public database, intended as a resource for researchers studying the immune response to SARS-CoV-2, is where the repertoires were released. Samples were obtained from the ongoing ImmuneRACE study (first 160 participants) and from 950 to 1,500 subjects provided by 6 global collaborators. Where HLA class I and class II types were available, the types were taken from metadata supplied by the sample provider, not from assay-based typing. The prospective study material was composed of cDNA or gDNA derived from T cells, B-cell-depleted T cells, or PBMCs. Subjects who had been exposed to COVID-19, were actively infected with it, or had recovered from it provided the deeply sampled blood TCRbeta repertoires that made up the dataset. The paper's findings and limits, for the study overall: The quantity of clinical and demographic metadata differed by source and by participant and was supplied without curation.

The source is a young woman who had recovered from COVID-19. This sequence uses TRBV9 and TRBJ2-7, and TRBD1 matches 8 of the central bases. The sequenced sample consisted of PBMCs or T cells enriched from blood (not recorded which). The base sequence is TGTGCCAGCAGCGTAGGGGTGACAGGGGACCACGAGCAGTACTTC. This yields the protein CASSVGVTGDHEQYF.